The T cell receptor beta chain under discussion was sequenced for a study of beta chain features in type 1 diabetes. The collection from each donor was one heparinised blood draw averaging about 116 mL. The ends were cut back, 5 bases at V and 5 bases at J, with 22 bases in the middle. Germline lookup yields CDR1 SGHRS and CDR2 YFSETQ. The CDR3 extends over 16 amino acids. All of the isolated RNA was reverse transcribed, so expressed TCRB transcripts were sequenced. Only in-frame clones appear in the TCRdb table, and some are missing; sequencing was by immunoSEQ multiplex PCR. The sample lists approximately 250,000 clones, 7.5% to 10% occurring once.

Material for sequencing was naive CD4+ T cells from blood. This TCR came from a woman aged 18-29 years in good health. The chain is built from TRBV5-1 and TRBJ1-1, with a weak D call TRBD1 (5 bases). The CDR3, as DNA: TGCGCCAGCAGTCGCAGTCCCGGGACGGGAGGGACTGAAGCTTTCTTT. Amino acid sequence: CASSRSPGTGGTEAFF.